This T cell receptor (beta chain) was identified in a study of molecular identifiers for immune sequencing clone quantification. Whole-study context: In replicates, RNA from about 20,000 or 100,000 naive CD8 cells was split five ways, four sequenced. General study points: Among effectors, clones above 20 RNA copies held over 97% of molecules; among naive cells, under 1%. Because of identical TCR molecules sharing a barcode, sizes of highly expanded clones could be underestimated.

This clonotype occurred a few times. The antigen is not known. The CDR3 is 15 amino acids. The germline V and J ends were trimmed by 6 bases and 2 bases, with 15 bases remaining between them. Each CDR3 protein is one row after TCRdb ran MiXCR on the PCR reads. The sample yields a few hundred thousand distinct CDR3 sequences, around 21% seen once. The V call is TRBV12-3 or TRBV12-4, the J call TRBJ2-3; possibly TRBD2 for D (6 bases). This TCR derives from a human donor in good health. Some libraries in this study had Jurkat cell RNA spiked in. Sequencing was carried out using naive CD8+ T cells from blood, with Jurkat cell RNA spiked in. Subset in this sample: FACS-sorted CD8+CD4-CCR7+CD45RA+ naive T cells. Written as DNA, the CDR3 is TGTGCCAGCAGCTCGAGGACTACGTACACAGATACGCAGTATTTT. This codes for CASSSRTTYTDTQYF.